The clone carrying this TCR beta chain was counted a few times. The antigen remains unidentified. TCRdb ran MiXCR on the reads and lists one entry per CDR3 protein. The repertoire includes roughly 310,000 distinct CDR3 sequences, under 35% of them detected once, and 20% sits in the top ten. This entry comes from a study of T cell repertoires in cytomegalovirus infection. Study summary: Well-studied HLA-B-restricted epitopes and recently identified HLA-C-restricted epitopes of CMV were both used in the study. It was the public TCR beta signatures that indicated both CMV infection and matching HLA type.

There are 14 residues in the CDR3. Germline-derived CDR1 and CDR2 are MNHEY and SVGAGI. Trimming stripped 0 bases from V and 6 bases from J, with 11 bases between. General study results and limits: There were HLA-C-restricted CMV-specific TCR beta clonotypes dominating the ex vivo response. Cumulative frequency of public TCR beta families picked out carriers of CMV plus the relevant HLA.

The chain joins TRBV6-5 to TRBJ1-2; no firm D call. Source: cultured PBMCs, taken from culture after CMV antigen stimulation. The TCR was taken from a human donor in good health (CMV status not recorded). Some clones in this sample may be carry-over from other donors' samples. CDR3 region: CASSYSRDVNGYTF. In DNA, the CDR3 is TGTGCCAGCAGTTACTCGAGAGATGTCAATGGCTACACCTTC.